Below are 9 T cell receptor beta chains sequenced from a single sample in a study of regulatory T cells in long-lasting Graves disease. Assembly of TCR beta libraries relied on iRepertoire HTBI primers together with Arm-PCR of CDR3 regions. One entry per CDR3 protein, called by TCRdb with MiXCR from the multiplex PCR reads. This sample has around 420,000 distinct CDR3 sequences, with less than 20% found just once. Time point of the sample: newly diagnosed GD, antithyroid drugs for less than 3 months. After RNA was extracted from PBMCs, the TCR library was made from it. The sequences come from peripheral blood mononuclear cells (PBMCs), collected at new diagnosis, from a patient treated with antithyroid drugs. These receptors came from a female donor with Graves disease.

This clonotype was seen at least ten times. V gene TRBV11-2 combines with J gene TRBJ2-6; a weak D match, TRBD1 (5 bases). Germline loops: CDR1 SGHAT, CDR2 FQNNGV. CDR3 length: 15 amino acids. The germline V and J ends were trimmed by 6 bases and 4 bases, with 13 bases remaining between them. CDR3 amino acids: CASSFAGYGANVLTF. As DNA, the CDR3 is TGTGCCAGCAGTTTTGCAGGGTACGGGGCCAACGTCCTGACTTTC.

This clonotype was observed many times. The chain links TRBV20-1 to TRBJ2-7; D gene uncertain. This CDR3 has 14 residues. Trimming pared 6 bases from V and 5 bases from J, leaving 20 bases between. Germline V gives CDR1 DFQATT, CDR2 SNEGSKA (reference sequence). CDR3 nucleotide sequence: TGCAGTGCCCCATCCAGCCCCATAGGGAACGAGCAGTACTTC. Its translation: CSAPSSPIGNEQYF.

This clonotype was detected many times. The V gene is TRBV27, the J gene TRBJ2-5, with a tentative D call TRBD2 (6 bases). CDR3 length: 13 residues. Germline CDR1 reads MNHEY; CDR2 reads SMNVEV (reference sequence). Deletions cut 5 bases from V and 2 bases from J, with 9 bases between. CDR3 sequence: CASSRRVQETQYF. The CDR3, as DNA: TGTGCCAGCAGTCGGAGGGTACAAGAGACCCAGTACTTC.

In this sample, this clonotype turned up many times. The chain recombines TRBV18 with TRBJ2-5; 7 bases map to TRBD1. The V segment lost 5 bases and the J segment 4 bases; nucleotides outside the gene matches: 7. Germline V gene sequence: CDR1 KGHSH, CDR2 LQKENI. This CDR3 has 14 residues. This chain's CDR3 is CASSTGTEGETQYF. CDR3 nucleotides: TGTGCCAGCTCAACTGGGACAGAAGGAGAGACCCAGTACTTC.

A remark on this clonotype: The conserved phenylalanine or tryptophan normally closing the CDR3 is absent here, so this likely arose from a read error. The chain links TRBV30 to TRBJ1-3; the match to TRBD1 covers 9 bases. Germline V gene lookup returns CDR1 GTSNPN and CDR2 SVGIG (reference sequence). V dropped 0 bases and J dropped 4; count of bases not matched to a gene: 4. This CDR3 is 15 amino acids long. CDR3 nucleotide sequence: TGTGCCTGGAGTGTCACAGGGGGCGACGGAAACACCATATATTCT. Translating gives CAWSVTGGDGNTIYS.

The chain is built from TRBV25-1 and TRBJ2-7; 9 bases are shared with TRBD2. Trimming took 1 base from V and 6 from J; bases not matched to a gene: 10. Per the germline V gene, CDR1 is MGHDK and CDR2 is SYGVNS. The CDR3 consists of 16 residues. The chain's CDR3 is CASSESGTSRGFEQYF. CDR3 in DNA: TGTGCCAGCAGTGAATCAGGGACTAGCCGGGGTTTCGAGCAGTACTTC.

This clonotype was counted ten times or more. One junction end does not reproduce the germline sequence, and a read error may be involved. The chain has TRBV12-3 or TRBV12-4 and TRBJ2-1; possibly TRBD1 for D (7 bases). CDR3 length equals 17 residues. The CDR3 coding sequence is TGTGCCAGCAGTTTCCCAGGGGGAGGCCCGTCCTTCAATGAGCAGTTCTTC. Protein: CASSFPGGGPSFNEQFF.

This clonotype was counted at least ten times. The genes are TRBV6-5 and TRBJ2-5; D may be TRBD1 (5 bases). Trimming left V 3 bases short and J 1 base short, with 12 bases between. Germline loops: CDR1 MNHEY, CDR2 SVGAGI. The CDR3 has 15 amino acids. The CDR3, as DNA: TGTGCCAGCAGTTATTTGGACAACTTCCAAGAGACCCAGTACTTC. Protein product: CASSYLDNFQETQYF.

This clonotype has at least ten counts. The chain combines TRBV20-1 with TRBJ1-1, with a possible D match to TRBD1 (6 bases). Germline-derived CDR1 and CDR2 are DFQATT and SNEGSKA (reference sequence). Trimming cost V 0 bases and J 0 bases, with 11 bases left between them. The CDR3 runs to 15 residues. The CDR3: CSAREDRLMNTEAFF. CDR3 sequence (DNA): TGCAGTGCTAGAGAGGACAGACTCATGAACACTGAAGCTTTCTTT.